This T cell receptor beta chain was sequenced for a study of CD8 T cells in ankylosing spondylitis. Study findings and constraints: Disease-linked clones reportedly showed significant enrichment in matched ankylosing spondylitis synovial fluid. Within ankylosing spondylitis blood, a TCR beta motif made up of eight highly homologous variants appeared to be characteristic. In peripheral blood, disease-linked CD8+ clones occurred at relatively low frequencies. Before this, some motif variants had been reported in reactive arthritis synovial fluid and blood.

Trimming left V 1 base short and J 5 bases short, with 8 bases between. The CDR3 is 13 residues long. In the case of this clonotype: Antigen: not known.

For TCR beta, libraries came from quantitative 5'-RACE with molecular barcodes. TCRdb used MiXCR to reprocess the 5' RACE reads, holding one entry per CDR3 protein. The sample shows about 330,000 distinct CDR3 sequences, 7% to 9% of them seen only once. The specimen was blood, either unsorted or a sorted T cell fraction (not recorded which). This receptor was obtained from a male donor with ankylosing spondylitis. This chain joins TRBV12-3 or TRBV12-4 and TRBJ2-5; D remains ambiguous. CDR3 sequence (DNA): TGTGCCAGCAGTTTAGGCGCGAAGGAGACCCAGTACTTC. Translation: CASSLGAKETQYF.